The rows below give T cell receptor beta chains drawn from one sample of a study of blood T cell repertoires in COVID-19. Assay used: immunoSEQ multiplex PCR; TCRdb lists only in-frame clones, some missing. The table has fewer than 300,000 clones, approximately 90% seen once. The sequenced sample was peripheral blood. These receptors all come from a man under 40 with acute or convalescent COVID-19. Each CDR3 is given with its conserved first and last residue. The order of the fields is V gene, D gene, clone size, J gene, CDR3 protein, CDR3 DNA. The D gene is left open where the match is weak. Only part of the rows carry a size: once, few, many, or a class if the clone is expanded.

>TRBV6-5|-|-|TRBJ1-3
CATSPGHGSGNTIYF
TGTGCCACCTCCCCCGGACACGGCTCTGGAAACACCATATATTTT
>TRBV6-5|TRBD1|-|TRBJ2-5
CAIEGQGASWETQYF
TGTGCCATCGAGGGACAGGGGGCTTCGTGGGAGACCCAGTACTTC
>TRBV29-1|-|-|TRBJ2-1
CSVPTYRVGNNEQFF
TGCAGCGTACCCACCTACAGGGTCGGTAATAATGAGCAGTTCTTC
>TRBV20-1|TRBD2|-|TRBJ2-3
CSASSGRLLTDTQYF
TGCAGTGCTAGTAGCGGGAGGCTCCTCACAGATACGCAGTATTTT
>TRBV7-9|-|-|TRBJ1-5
CASNRKIQGRPPSNQPQHF
TGTGCCTCAAACCGCAAAATACAGGGACGGCCACCTAGCAATCAGCCCCAGCATTTT
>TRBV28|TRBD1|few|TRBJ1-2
CASKGTGKEWGYGYTF
TGTGCCAGCAAAGGGACAGGGAAAGAATGGGGCTATGGCTACACCTTC
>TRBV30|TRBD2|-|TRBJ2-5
CAWSAGLAGTETQYF
TGTGCCTGGAGTGCAGGACTAGCGGGAACAGAGACCCAGTACTTC
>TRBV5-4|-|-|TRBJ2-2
CASSTNLDPGELFF
TGTGCCAGCAGCACTAACCTAGACCCCGGGGAGCTGTTTTTT
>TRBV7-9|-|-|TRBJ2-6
CASSFFQGLRWANVLTF
TGTGCCAGCAGCTTCTTTCAGGGGTTGAGGTGGGCCAACGTCCTGACTTTC
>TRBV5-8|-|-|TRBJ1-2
CASSSTNQGPYGYTF
TGTGCCAGCAGCTCAACGAACCAGGGTCCCTATGGCTACACCTTC
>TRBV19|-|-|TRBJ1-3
CASSRDMSSGNTIYF
TGTGCCAGTAGTAGGGACATGAGCTCTGGAAACACCATATATTTT